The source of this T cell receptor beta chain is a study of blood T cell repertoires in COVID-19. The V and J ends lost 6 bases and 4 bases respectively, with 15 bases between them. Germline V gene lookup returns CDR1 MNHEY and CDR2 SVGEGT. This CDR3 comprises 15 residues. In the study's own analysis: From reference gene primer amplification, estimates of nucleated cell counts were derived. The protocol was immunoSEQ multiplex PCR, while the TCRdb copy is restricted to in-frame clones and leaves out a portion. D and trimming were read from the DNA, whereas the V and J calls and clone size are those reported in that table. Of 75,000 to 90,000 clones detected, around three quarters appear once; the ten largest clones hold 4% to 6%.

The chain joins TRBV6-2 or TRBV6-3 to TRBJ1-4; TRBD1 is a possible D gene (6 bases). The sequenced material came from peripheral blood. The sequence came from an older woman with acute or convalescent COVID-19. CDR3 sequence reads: CASSQAGHLNEKLFF. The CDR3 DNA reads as TGTGCCAGCAGCCAAGCGGGACATCTTAATGAAAAACTGTTTTTT.